This TCR beta chain was documented in a study of early T cells in non-severe SARS-CoV-2 infection. The sample holds many counts of this clonotype. Individual cDNA molecules received unique molecular identifiers. In TCRdb, the 5' RACE reads were re-called with MiXCR into one record per CDR3 protein. Here the sample spans tens of thousands of distinct CDR3 sequences, 10% to 15% being singletons. The specimen sequenced was whole blood. This sequence originates from an adult who was a healthcare worker with PCR-confirmed SARS-CoV-2 infection or an uninfected control (not recorded which).

The CDR3 nucleotides read TGTGCCAGTAGCCCCGGCCAGCCTAATCAGCCCCAGCATTTT. Translation: CASSPGQPNQPQHF. The chain has TRBV19 and TRBJ1-5, with no clear D. V lost 6 bases and J lost 4, with 13 bases in between. The CDR3 contains 14 residues. The germline gives CDR1 LNHDA, CDR2 SQIVND (reference sequence).